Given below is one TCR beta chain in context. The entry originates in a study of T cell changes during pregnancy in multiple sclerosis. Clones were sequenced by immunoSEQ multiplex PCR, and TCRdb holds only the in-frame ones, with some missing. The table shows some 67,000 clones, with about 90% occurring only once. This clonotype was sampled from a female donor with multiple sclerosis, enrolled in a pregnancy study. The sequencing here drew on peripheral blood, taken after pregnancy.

CDR3 in DNA: TGTGCCAGTAGTCAACCCCCGGAGACAGGGGGCCAAGAGACCCAGTACTTC. Translation: CASSQPPETGGQETQYF. The rearrangement uses TRBV19 and TRBJ2-5, with TRBD1 matching over 9 bases. The germline gives CDR1 LNHDA, CDR2 SQIVND (reference sequence). The CDR3 contains 17 residues. The ends lost 5 bases at V and 1 base at J; junction bases unmatched: 11.